The 2 T cell receptor beta chains given below trace back to one sample, sequenced in a study of blood T cells in healthy people across ages. Combining a sample-barcoded 5' primer with a J-beta primer mix, a second PCR ran for about 7 to 11 cycles. TCRdb used MiXCR to reprocess the 5' RACE reads, holding one entry per CDR3 protein. The repertoire holds roughly 410,000 distinct CDR3 sequences, about 52% seen once, with under 65% in the top ten. Sequencing input: blood. Receptors were obtained from a man in his sixties in good health.

This clonotype was picked up a small number of times. This chain links TRBV10-3 with TRBJ2-5; D is possibly TRBD2 (7 bases). Germline loops: CDR1 ENHRY, CDR2 SYGVKD. The CDR3 length is 15 residues. V lost 1 base to trimming and J lost 2 bases, with 11 bases between them. Here the CDR3 reads CAISEWAGAQETQYF. The CDR3 DNA is TGTGCCATCAGTGAGTGGGCGGGGGCTCAAGAGACCCAGTACTTC.

This clonotype was counted between two and nine times. This sequence joins TRBV6-5 and TRBJ2-5; D is perhaps TRBD1 or TRBD2 (5 bases each). V was clipped by 10 bases and J by 3 bases, with 18 bases between them. The CDR3 is made up of 14 amino acids. Germline loops: CDR1 MNHEY, CDR2 SVGAGI. The CDR3 DNA is TGTGCCACCATCCCCGGGACCCACAAAGAGACCCAGTACTTC. This encodes CATIPGTHKETQYF.